Listed below are T cell receptor beta chains from one sample, sequenced in a study of OX40 agonist ivuxolimab in advanced cancers. Profiling relied on immunoSEQ multiplex PCR, and the TCRdb table lists in-frame clones only, not all of them. Of 15,000 to 20,000 clones detected, around 80% appear once; the ten largest clones hold around a quarter. The sample here was CD4+ or CD8+ T cells sorted from blood, taken in a trial of the OX40 agonist ivuxolimab. Every receptor here comes from an adult with an advanced solid tumor such as melanoma, head and neck, liver or kidney cancer. Both conserved end residues are part of each CDR3. D genes are given only for firm matches. Size values are once, few and many counts, or a class for expanded clones, and some rows have none.

CDR3nt | CDR3aa | abundance | v_gene | d_gene | j_gene
TGTGCTAGCAGCTTGGGACTAGCGGGAGGGCCCGGGGAGACCCAGTACTTC | CASSLGLAGGPGETQYF | - | TRBV7-7 | TRBD2 | TRBJ2-5
TGTGCCAGCAGCTCAGGGAAAGAAGAGACCCAGTACTTC | CASSSGKEETQYF | - | TRBV7-9 | - | TRBJ2-5
TGTGCCAGCAGCTTCGCGACGGGACACTCTGGAAACACCATATATTTT | CASSFATGHSGNTIYF | - | TRBV7-9 | - | TRBJ1-3
TGTGCCAGCTCACCGGAGTATCCTTGGGATCCTGGAAACACCATATATTTT | CASSPEYPWDPGNTIYF | - | TRBV18 | - | TRBJ1-3
TGTGCCAGTGGCAACACAGGGGGCATCGATGGCTACACCTTC | CASGNTGGIDGYTF | - | TRBV19 | TRBD1 | TRBJ1-2
TGCGCCAGCAGCCAAAGAACAGGCCTCTACGAGCAGTACTTC | CASSQRTGLYEQYF | once | TRBV4-1 | - | TRBJ2-7
TGTGCCAGCAGCGAGGGGGGCGGGACCCAAGAGACCCAGTACTTC | CASSEGGGTQETQYF | - | TRBV9 | - | TRBJ2-5
TGTGCCAGCAGTTTATGGGGAGGCGAGCAGTTCTTC | CASSLWGGEQFF | once | TRBV27 | - | TRBJ2-1
TGTGCCAGCAGTTTGGGGGGTGGGACAGGCTCCTACGAGCAGTACTTC | CASSLGGGTGSYEQYF | - | TRBV28 | TRBD1 | TRBJ2-7
TGTGCCAGCTCGACAGGGTACACCGGGGAGCTGTTTTTT | CASSTGYTGELFF | - | TRBV9 | TRBD1 | TRBJ2-2